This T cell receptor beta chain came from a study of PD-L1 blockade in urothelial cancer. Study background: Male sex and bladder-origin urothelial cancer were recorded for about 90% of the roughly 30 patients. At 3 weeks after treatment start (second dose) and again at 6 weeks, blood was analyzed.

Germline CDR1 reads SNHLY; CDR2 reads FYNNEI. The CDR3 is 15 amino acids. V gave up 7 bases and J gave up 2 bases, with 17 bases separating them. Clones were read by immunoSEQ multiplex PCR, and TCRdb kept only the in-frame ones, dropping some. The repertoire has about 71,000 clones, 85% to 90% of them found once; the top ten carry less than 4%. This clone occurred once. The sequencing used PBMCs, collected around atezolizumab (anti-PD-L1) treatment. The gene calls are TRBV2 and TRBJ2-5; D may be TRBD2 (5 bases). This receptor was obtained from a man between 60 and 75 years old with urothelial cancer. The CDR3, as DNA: TGTGCCAGCACCCCGCGGGTGGCAATGCAAGAGACCCAGTACTTC. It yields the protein CASTPRVAMQETQYF.